One sample yielded the 13 T cell receptor beta chains listed below, sequenced in a study of human T cells and chemical hapten exposure. Time point given: patch test 1, 2 weeks after DPC sensitization. The treatment was: therapeutic diphenylcyclopropenone sensitization with weekly scalp DPC. Using its own MiXCR run on the RACE reads, TCRdb lists one record per CDR3 protein. The table records around 380,000 distinct CDR3 sequences, more than 4.5% of them present only once. The starting material was whole blood, obtained in connection with sensitization to the hapten diphenylcyclopropenone (DPC). The source is a woman in her 50s with alopecia areata. Some clones in this sample may be carry-over from other donors' samples.

This sequence joins TRBV11-2 and TRBJ2-5, with 12 bases lining up with TRBD2. The CDR3 has 16 residues. V dropped 4 bases and J dropped 1; count of bases not matched to a gene: 4. Per germline, CDR1 SGHAT and CDR2 FQNNGV. The CDR3 spells CASSWRTSGVQETQYF. The CDR3 nucleotides are TGTGCCAGCAGCTGGCGGACTAGCGGGGTCCAAGAGACCCAGTACTTC.

The chain carries TRBV5-1 and TRBJ2-7; D call uncertain. CDR1 and CDR2 from the germline V gene are SGHRS and YFSETQ. The V and J ends lost 4 bases and 3 bases respectively, with 8 bases between them. This CDR3 has 12 residues. The CDR3 bases are TGCGCCAGCAGCCCCAATTTCTACGAGCAGTACTTC. Its translation is CASSPNFYEQYF.

This clonotype has a count of ten or more. The chain is built from TRBV7-2 and TRBJ2-3, with 7 bases matching TRBD2. The CDR3 is 14 residues long. Looked up from germline, CDR1 is SGHTA and CDR2 is FQGNSA. The V and J ends lost 2 bases and 11 bases, in that order; junction bases with no gene match: 10. CDR3 in amino acids: CASSLSLRGIGQYF. The DNA of the CDR3 is TGTGCCAGCAGCTTAAGTCTGCGGGGGATCGGGCAGTATTTT.

This clonotype was counted at least ten times. This sequence joins TRBV20-1 and TRBJ1-1; 7 bases map to TRBD1. The CDR3 runs 14 residues. V was pared by 4 bases and J by 4 bases, with 9 bases of the junction left unmatched. CDR1 is DFQATT and CDR2 is SNEGSKA in the germline V gene (reference sequence). CDR3 sequence reads: CSATRQGGITEAFF. DNA of the CDR3: TGCAGTGCTACTCGACAGGGCGGGATCACTGAAGCTTTCTTT.

This clonotype was picked up many times. The genes are TRBV5-5 and TRBJ1-2, with D unclear. Germline lookup yields CDR1 SGHKS and CDR2 YYEKEE (reference sequence). Trimming removed 0 bases at V and 0 bases at J, with 9 bases between. The CDR3 consists of 15 residues. CDR3 DNA sequence: TGTGCCAGCAGCTTGGAGTCAGGATCTAACTATGGCTACACCTTC. Protein sequence: CASSLESGSNYGYTF.

There are many counts of this clonotype. The chain joins TRBV9 to TRBJ2-5; TRBD1 matches at 7 bases. The CDR3 runs to 14 residues. J lost 1 base, V lost 3 bases, and 3 bases had no gene match. Per the germline V gene, CDR1 is SGDLS and CDR2 is YYNGEE. CDR3 amino acids: CASSAGTVQETQYF. The CDR3 DNA reads TGTGCCAGCAGCGCAGGGACAGTCCAAGAGACCCAGTACTTC.

This clonotype has a count of ten or more. The chain is built from TRBV21-1 and TRBJ1-5. TRBV21-1 is labeled a pseudogene. The CDR3 spans 16 residues. DNA for the CDR3: TGTGCCAGCAGCAAGGCGGGCTCAAGGGGCAATCAGCCCCAGCATTTT. This encodes CASSKAGSRGNQPQHF.

This clonotype came up many times. The chain carries TRBV7-9 and TRBJ2-7; D remains unclear. Looked up from germline, CDR1 is SEHNR and CDR2 is FQNEAQ (reference sequence). This CDR3 has 14 amino acids. V dropped 2 bases and J dropped 2 bases, with 10 bases sitting between them. CDR3 DNA sequence: TGTGCCAGCAGCTTACGGCAGACCGCCTACGAGCAGTACTTC. Its protein is CASSLRQTAYEQYF.

A few counts support this clonotype. The chain recombines TRBV4-3 with TRBJ2-6; 9 bases are a match to TRBD2. The CDR3 extends over 23 amino acids. Germline loops: CDR1 LGHNA, CDR2 YSLEER. With V trimmed by 0 bases and J by 0 bases, 18 bases remained unmatched. The CDR3 is CASSQEPPMASGNPSSGANVLTF. Here the CDR3 DNA reads TGCGCCAGCAGCCAAGAACCCCCAATGGCTAGCGGGAATCCAAGCTCTGGGGCCAACGTCCTGACTTTC.

At least ten counts were recorded for this clonotype. V and J are TRBV7-2 and TRBJ2-1, with 12 bases identical to TRBD2. CDR1 is SGHTA, CDR2 FQGNSA, per germline. V lost 4 bases to trimming and J lost 10 bases; unmatched junction nucleotides: 8. This CDR3 has 15 residues. DNA for the CDR3: TGTGCCAGCAGCTCCCGGACTAGCGGGATCGAAGAGCAGTTCTTC. Translated, it gives CASSSRTSGIEEQFF.

This clonotype was seen many times. CDR3 amino acids: CASRLTFEQYF. The CDR3 coding sequence is TGTGCCAGCCGACTAACCTTCGAGCAGTACTTC. This sequence joins TRBV11-2 and TRBJ2-7, with a possible D match to TRBD2 (5 bases). Trimming took off 8 bases at V and 6 bases at J, with 11 bases between the two ends. Germline CDR1 reads SGHAT; CDR2 reads FQNNGV. This CDR3 comprises 11 residues.

This chain uses TRBV5-4 with TRBJ2-5, with 10 bases identical to TRBD2. V lost 1 base to trimming and J lost 5 bases; unmatched junction nucleotides: 5. CDR1 SGHNT and CDR2 YYREEE come from the germline V gene (reference sequence). The CDR3 spans 15 residues. The CDR3 is CASSLRSGRVETQYF. CDR3 in DNA: TGTGCCAGCAGCTTGAGGAGCGGGAGGGTCGAGACCCAGTACTTC.

The table lists this clonotype with many counts. This chain joins TRBV7-3 and TRBJ2-2; TRBD1 agrees at 7 bases. Germline CDR1 and CDR2: SGHTA and FQGTGA. The V and J ends lost 8 bases and 4 bases, in that order; junction bases with no gene match: 10. This CDR3 has 15 residues. DNA for the CDR3: TGTGCCAGCGGGGTGACAGGGTTCCCCACCGGGGAGCTGTTTTTT. It codes for CASGVTGFPTGELFF.